This T cell receptor beta chain was documented in a study of shared clonotypes between healthy human individuals. As regards this clone: What it binds is not known.

Only in-frame clones appear in the TCRdb table, and some are missing; sequencing was by immunoSEQ multiplex PCR. The sample consists of some 2,500,000 clones, about 90% of them appearing once. General study findings and limits: Clonotypes shared by all four donors outscored non-shared clonotypes in generation probability. Richness estimates generally favored naive over memory subsets.

V lost 7 bases and J lost 0; bases outside the gene matches: 11. Germline V gene data show CDR1 as MDHEN and CDR2 as SYDVKM. The length of the CDR3 is 17 residues. Sequencing used naive CD4+ T cells from PBMCs. The subset was: CD45RA+ positively selected. The chain is built from TRBV28 and TRBJ2-3, with 9 nucleotides matching TRBD1. The clonotype was recovered from a man between 18 and 35 years old in good health. Some clones in this sample may be carry-over from other donors' samples. The CDR3 nucleotides read TGTGCCAGCACCTCCGGGACAGGGTCCCTTAGCACAGATACGCAGTATTTT. Protein: CASTSGTGSLSTDTQYF.